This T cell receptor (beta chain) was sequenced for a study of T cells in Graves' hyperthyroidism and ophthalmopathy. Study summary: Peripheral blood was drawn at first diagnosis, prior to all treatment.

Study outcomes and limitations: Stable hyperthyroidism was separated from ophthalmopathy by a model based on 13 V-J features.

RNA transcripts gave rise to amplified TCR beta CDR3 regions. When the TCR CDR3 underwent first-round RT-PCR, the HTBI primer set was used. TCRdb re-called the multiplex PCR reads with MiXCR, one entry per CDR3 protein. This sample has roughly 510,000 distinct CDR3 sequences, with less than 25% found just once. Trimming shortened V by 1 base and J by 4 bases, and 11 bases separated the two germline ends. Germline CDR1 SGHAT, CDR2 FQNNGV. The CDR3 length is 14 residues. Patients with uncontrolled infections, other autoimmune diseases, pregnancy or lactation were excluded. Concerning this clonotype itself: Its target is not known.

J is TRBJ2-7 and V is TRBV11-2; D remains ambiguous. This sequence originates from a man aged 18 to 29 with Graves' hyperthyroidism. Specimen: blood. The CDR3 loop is CASSLVGFGYEQYF. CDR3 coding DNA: TGTGCCAGCAGCTTAGTAGGTTTTGGGTACGAGCAGTACTTC.